The clone carrying this T cell receptor beta chain has only a few counts. What it recognizes is unknown. Sequencing was performed with immunoSEQ multiplex PCR; in TCRdb, only in-frame clones are kept and a portion is missing. Seen here are 65,000 to 80,000 clones, 75% to 80% observed once, and the top ten hold around 2.1%. The record originates from a study of vaccination effects on CD4 cells after COVID-19. Study-level information: Either the BNT162b2 or mRNA-1273 vaccine was given to participants in two doses. Study conclusions and caveats: Marked clonal contraction was seen late after vaccination (in both infection- and vaccine-induced clones).

Unmatched junction bases numbered 5, after V lost 5 bases and J lost 0 bases. There are 15 residues in the CDR3. CDR1 and CDR2 (germline): MNHEY, SVGAGI. Researchers isolated CD4+ T cells once approximately eleven days of culture had elapsed. Vaccine recipients, nucleocapsid antibody negative, had no prior SARS-CoV-2 infection. This chain links TRBV6-5 with TRBJ1-2; 8 nucleotides line up with TRBD1. The sample here was CD4+ T cells from PBMCs cultured without peptide, taken before COVID-19 vaccination. The sequence derives from a human donor who received a COVID-19 vaccine. The CDR3 region is CASSPGTGANYGYTF. CDR3 nucleotide sequence: TGTGCCAGCAGTCCCGGGACAGGAGCTAACTATGGCTACACCTTC.